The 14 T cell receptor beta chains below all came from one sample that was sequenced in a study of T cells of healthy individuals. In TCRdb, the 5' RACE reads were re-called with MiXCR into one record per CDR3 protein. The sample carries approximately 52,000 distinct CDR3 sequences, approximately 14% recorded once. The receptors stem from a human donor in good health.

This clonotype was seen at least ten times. In DNA form, the CDR3 reads TGTGCCAGCAGAACACCAGGGTTGGGTGGCTACACCTTC. Protein: CASRTPGLGGYTF. The J gene is TRBJ1-2, the V gene TRBV27; D is perhaps TRBD1 (5 bases). The ends were cut back, 6 bases at V and 7 bases at J, with 15 bases in the middle. Germline-derived CDR1 and CDR2 are MNHEY and SMNVEV (reference sequence). The CDR3 runs 13 residues.

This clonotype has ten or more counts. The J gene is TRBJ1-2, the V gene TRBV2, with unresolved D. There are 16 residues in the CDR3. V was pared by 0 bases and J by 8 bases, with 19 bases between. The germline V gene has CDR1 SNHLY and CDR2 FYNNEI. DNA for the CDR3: TGTGCCAGCAGTGAAGCCCCAACGGTCAGCGTAACAGGCTACACCTTC. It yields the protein CASSEAPTVSVTGYTF.

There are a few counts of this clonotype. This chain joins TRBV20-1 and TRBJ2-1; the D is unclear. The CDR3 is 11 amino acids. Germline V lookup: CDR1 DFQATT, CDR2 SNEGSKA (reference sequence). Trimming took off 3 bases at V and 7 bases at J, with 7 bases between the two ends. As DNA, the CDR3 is TGCAGTGCTAGGCCCGAAAATGAGCAGTTCTTC. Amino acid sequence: CSARPENEQFF.

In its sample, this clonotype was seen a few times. Here the CDR3 reads CASSLEVTGGTEAFF. In nucleotides, the CDR3 is TGCGCCAGCAGCTTGGAAGTTACAGGGGGCACTGAAGCTTTCTTT. This chain connects TRBV5-1 to TRBJ1-1, with TRBD1 matching 8 bases. CDR3 length equals 15 residues. Germline values: CDR1 SGHRS, CDR2 YFSETQ. V dropped 0 bases and J dropped 4; count of bases not matched to a gene: 5.

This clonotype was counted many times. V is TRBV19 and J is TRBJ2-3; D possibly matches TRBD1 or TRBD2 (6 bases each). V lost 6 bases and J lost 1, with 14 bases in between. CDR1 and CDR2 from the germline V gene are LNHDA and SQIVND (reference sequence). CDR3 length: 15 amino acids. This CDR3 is CASRRGERGTDTQYF. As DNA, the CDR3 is TGTGCCAGTAGAAGGGGGGAACGGGGCACAGATACGCAGTATTTT.

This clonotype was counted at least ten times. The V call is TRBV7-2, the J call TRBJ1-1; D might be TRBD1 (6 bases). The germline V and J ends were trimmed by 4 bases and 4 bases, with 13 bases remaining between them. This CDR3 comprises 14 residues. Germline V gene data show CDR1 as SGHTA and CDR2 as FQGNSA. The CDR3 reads CASSSQGRGTEAFF. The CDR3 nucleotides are TGTGCCAGCAGCTCACAGGGTCGGGGCACTGAAGCTTTCTTT. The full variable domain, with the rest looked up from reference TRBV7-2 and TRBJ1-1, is GAGVSQSPSNKVTEKGKDVELRCDPISGHTALYWYRQSLGQGLEFLIYFQGNSAPDKSGLPSDRFSAERTGGSVSTLTIQRTQQEDSAVYLCASSSQGRGTEAFFGQGTRLTVV.

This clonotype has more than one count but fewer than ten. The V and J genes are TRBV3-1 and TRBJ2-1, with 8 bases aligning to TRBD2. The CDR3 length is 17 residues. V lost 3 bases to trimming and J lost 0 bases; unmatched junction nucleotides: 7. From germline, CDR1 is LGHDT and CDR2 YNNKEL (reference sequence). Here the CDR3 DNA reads TGTGCCAGCAGCCAGGCCCGGGGGGGGACCTCCTACAATGAGCAGTTCTTC. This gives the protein CASSQARGGTSYNEQFF.

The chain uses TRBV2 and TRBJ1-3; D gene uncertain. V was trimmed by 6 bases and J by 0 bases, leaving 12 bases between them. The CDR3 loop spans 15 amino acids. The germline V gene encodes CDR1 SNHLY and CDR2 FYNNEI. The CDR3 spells CASSERALSGNTIYF. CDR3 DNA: TGTGCCAGCAGCGAACGGGCCCTCTCTGGAAACACCATATATTTT.

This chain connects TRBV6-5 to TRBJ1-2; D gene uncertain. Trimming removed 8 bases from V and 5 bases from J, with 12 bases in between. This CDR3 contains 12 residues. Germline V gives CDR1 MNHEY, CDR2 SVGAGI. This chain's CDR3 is CASRHPEYGYTF. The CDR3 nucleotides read TGTGCCAGCCGGCATCCCGAATATGGCTACACCTTC.

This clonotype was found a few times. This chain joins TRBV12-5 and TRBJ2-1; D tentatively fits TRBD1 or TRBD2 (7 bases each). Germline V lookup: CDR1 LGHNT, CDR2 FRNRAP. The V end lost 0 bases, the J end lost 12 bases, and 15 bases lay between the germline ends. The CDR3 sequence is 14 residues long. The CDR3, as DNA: TGTGCTAGTGGTTTGGTACGTGCAGGGGGGGTGCAGTTCTTC. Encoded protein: CASGLVRAGGVQFF.

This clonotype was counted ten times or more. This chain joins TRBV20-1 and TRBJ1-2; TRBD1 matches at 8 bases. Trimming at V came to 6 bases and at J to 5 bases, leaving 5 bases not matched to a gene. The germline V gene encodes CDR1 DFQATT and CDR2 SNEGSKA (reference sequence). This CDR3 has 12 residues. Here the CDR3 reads CSAAGGRYGYTF. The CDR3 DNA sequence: TGCAGTGCCGCAGGGGGCCGGTATGGCTACACCTTC.

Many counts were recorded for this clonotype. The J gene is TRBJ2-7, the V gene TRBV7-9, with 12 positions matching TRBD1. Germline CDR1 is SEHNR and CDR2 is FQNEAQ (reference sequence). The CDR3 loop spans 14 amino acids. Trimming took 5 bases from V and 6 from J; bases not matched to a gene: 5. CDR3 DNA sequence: TGTGCCAGCAGCCAGGGACAGGGGGCTACCGAGCAGTACTTC. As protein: CASSQGQGATEQYF.

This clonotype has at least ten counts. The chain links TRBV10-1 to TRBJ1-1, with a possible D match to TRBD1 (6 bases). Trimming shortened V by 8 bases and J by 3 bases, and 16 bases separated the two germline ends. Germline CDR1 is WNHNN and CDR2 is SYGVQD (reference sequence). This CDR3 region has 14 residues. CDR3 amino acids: CASSTGPGYTEAFF. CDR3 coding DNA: TGCGCCAGCTCGACAGGACCGGGCTACACTGAAGCTTTCTTT.

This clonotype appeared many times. The CDR3 loop reads CASSSQIASGELFF. The CDR3 DNA sequence: TGTGCCAGCAGCTCTCAAATTGCATCCGGGGAGCTGTTTTTT. The chain links TRBV7-3 to TRBJ2-2; D ambiguous. The ends were cut back, 4 bases at V and 6 bases at J, with 12 bases in the middle. There are 14 residues in the CDR3. Germline CDR1 and CDR2: SGHTA and FQGTGA.